Following are 27 T cell receptor beta chains from one sample sequenced in a study of cytomegalovirus exposure and HLA in healthy donors. With 60 Vbeta and 13 Jbeta primers, the PCR was carried out. Some clones are missing from TCRdb's copy, which holds only in-frame ones; the method was immunoSEQ multiplex PCR. The sample holds 30,000 to 45,000 clones; 53% are singletons and the top ten take 6.2%. What was sequenced was PBMCs. All receptors come from a woman between 40 and 55 years old in good health and CMV-seropositive.

The chain combines TRBV19 with TRBJ1-2; no clear D gene. Germline values: CDR1 LNHDA, CDR2 SQIVND (reference sequence). CDR3 size: 12 residues. V lost 10 bases to trimming and J lost 2 bases, with 11 bases between them. CDR3: CATYLRNYGYTF. DNA for the CDR3: TGTGCCACTTACCTGAGGAACTATGGCTACACCTTC. The full variable domain, completed using reference TRBV19 and TRBJ1-2, is DGGITQSPKYLFRKEGQNVTLSCEQNLNHDAMYWYRQDPGQGLRLIYYSQIVNDFQKGDIAEGYSVSREKKESFPLTVTSAQKNPTAFYLCATYLRNYGYTFGSGTRLTVV.

The chain couples TRBV12-5 to TRBJ2-2; 8 positions match TRBD2. Trimming removed 7 bases from V and 5 bases from J; junction bases left unmatched: 15. The CDR3 is made up of 17 amino acids. Germline CDR1 is LGHNT and CDR2 is FRNRAP. The CDR3 reads CASALAGTRGYTGELFF. The CDR3 coding sequence is TGTGCTAGTGCCTTGGCCGGGACTAGGGGCTATACCGGGGAGCTGTTTTTT.

The chain has TRBV19 and TRBJ1-1; 12 positions agree with TRBD1. Germline CDR1 and CDR2: LNHDA and SQIVND (reference sequence). V lost 6 bases and J lost 5; bases outside the gene matches: 1. The CDR3 spans 13 residues. The CDR3 spells CASRGQGATEAFF. The CDR3 region has the DNA TGTGCCAGTAGGGGACAGGGGGCAACTGAAGCTTTCTTT.

The V and J genes are TRBV5-1 and TRBJ2-5; 10 bases line up with TRBD2. V gave up 5 bases and J gave up 4 bases; unmatched junction bases: 8. The CDR3 length is 15 residues. Germline-derived CDR1 and CDR2 are SGHRS and YFSETQ. DNA for the CDR3: TGCGCCAGCAGAAAGCCTAGCGGGGGAGGAGAGACCCAGTACTTC. Its translation is CASRKPSGGGETQYF. The entire variable domain, with the rest obtained from reference TRBV5-1 and TRBJ2-5, is as follows: KAGVTQTPRYLIKTRGQQVTLSCSPISGHRSVSWYQQTPGQGLQFLFEYFSETQRNKGNFPGRFSGRQFSNSRSEMNVSTLELGDSALYLCASRKPSGGGETQYFGPGTRLLVL.

As concerns this clone: The same CDR3 can be traced to other DNA sequences in this sample. V is TRBV18 and J is TRBJ2-2; perhaps TRBD1 as D (5 bases). The V end was cut by 3 bases, the J end by 4 bases, with 12 bases between. Germline-derived CDR1 and CDR2 are KGHSH and LQKENI. This CDR3 has 15 residues. The CDR3 is CASSPAQGGTGELFF. In DNA, the CDR3 is TGTGCCAGCTCACCTGCCCAGGGCGGCACCGGGGAGCTGTTTTTT.

The chain links TRBV9 to TRBJ1-5, with a possible D match to TRBD1 (5 bases). This CDR3 comprises 15 residues. V was shortened by 0 bases and J by 4 bases, with 11 bases between the two germline ends. Germline values: CDR1 SGDLS, CDR2 YYNGEE. In DNA, the CDR3 is TGTGCCAGCAGCGTAGCGGGGGGGGAAAATCAGCCCCAGCATTTT. The encoded protein is CASSVAGGENQPQHF.

The V call is TRBV9, the J call TRBJ2-5; 7 bases are shared with TRBD2. Germline CDR1 reads SGDLS; CDR2 reads YYNGEE. The CDR3 sequence is 16 residues long. Unmatched junction bases numbered 10, after V lost 0 bases and J lost 5 bases. In DNA form, the CDR3 reads TGTGCCAGCAGCGTAGGGTCCAGCGGGGCCGTCGAGACCCAGTACTTC. Encoded protein: CASSVGSSGAVETQYF.

The CDR3: CASSQDGGSSGNTIYF. The CDR3, as DNA: TGCGCCAGCAGCCAAGATGGGGGGAGCTCTGGAAACACCATATATTTT. The chain links TRBV4-3 to TRBJ1-3, with D possibly being TRBD1 (5 bases). The V end lost 0 bases, the J end lost 0 bases, and 9 bases lay between the germline ends. The CDR3 is 16 amino acids. Germline-derived CDR1 and CDR2 are LGHNA and YSLEER.

The chain is built from TRBV4-1 and TRBJ1-1; TRBD1 matches 8 bases. The V gene's germline CDR1 is MGHRA and CDR2 YSYEKL. CDR3 length: 18 residues. The V segment lost 3 bases and the J segment 1 base; nucleotides outside the gene matches: 13. CDR3 amino acids: CASSHFISGQGRNTEAFF. As DNA, the CDR3 is TGCGCCAGCAGCCACTTCATCTCCGGACAGGGACGGAACACTGAAGCTTTCTTT.

The chain recombines TRBV7-8 with TRBJ1-2; TRBD1 aligns across 10 bases. Germline V gene lookup returns CDR1 SGHVS and CDR2 FQNEAQ. V dropped 5 bases and J dropped 6; count of bases not matched to a gene: 6. This CDR3 is built from 14 residues. CDR3 in DNA: TGTGCCAGCAGCCGGGACAGGGGTGGGGATGGCTACACCTTC. This gives the protein CASSRDRGGDGYTF.

The chain combines TRBV5-1 with TRBJ2-2; TRBD1 matches at 9 bases. CDR3 length: 14 residues. The junction had 5 bases not matched to a gene; V was cut back by 7 bases and J by 4 bases. Germline V gene lookup returns CDR1 SGHRS and CDR2 YFSETQ. The CDR3 reads CASCPGQGTGELFF. DNA of the CDR3: TGCGCCAGCTGCCCGGGACAGGGCACCGGGGAGCTGTTTTTT.

The J gene is TRBJ2-1, the V gene TRBV5-1; D is perhaps TRBD1 (5 bases). This CDR3 comprises 14 residues. Looked up from germline, CDR1 is SGHRS and CDR2 is YFSETQ. Trimming removed 0 bases at V and 4 bases at J, with 8 bases between. The CDR3 coding sequence is TGCGCCAGCAGCTTGGGGGGCCTGTACAATGAGCAGTTCTTC. Its translation: CASSLGGLYNEQFF.

The gene calls are TRBV29-1 and TRBJ2-2; D is possibly TRBD2 (6 bases). Deletions cut 6 bases from V and 2 bases from J, with 13 bases between. From germline, CDR1 is SQVTM and CDR2 ANQGSEA. The CDR3 totals 14 residues. CDR3 in amino acids: CSVGGTDNTGELFF. The CDR3 bases are TGCAGCGTCGGAGGGACCGACAACACCGGGGAGCTGTTTTTT.

The chain uses TRBV5-1 and TRBJ2-7; 10 bases fit TRBD1. The CDR3 is 17 residues long. The V gene end was trimmed by 2 bases and the J gene end by 0 bases; junction bases not matched to a gene: 8. CDR1 is SGHRS, CDR2 YFSETQ, per germline. CDR3 sequence: CASSLNRGQGGSYEQYF. The CDR3 nucleotides read TGCGCCAGCAGCTTAAACCGAGGACAGGGGGGCTCCTACGAGCAGTACTTC.

The rearrangement uses TRBV30 and TRBJ1-5; possible D gene TRBD1, 6 bases. CDR3 length equals 13 residues. The germline V and J ends were trimmed by 3 bases and 4 bases, with 10 bases remaining between them. Germline CDR1 GTSNPN, CDR2 SVGIG (reference sequence). The CDR3 bases are TGTGCCTGGAGCTATACAGGGAATCAGCCCCAGCATTTT. Protein product: CAWSYTGNQPQHF.

This clone was counted a single time. V usage is TRBV7-9 and J usage is TRBJ2-7, with D perhaps matching TRBD2 (6 bases). Deletions cut 0 bases from V and 5 bases from J, with 14 bases between. Germline V gene sequence: CDR1 SEHNR, CDR2 FQNEAQ (reference sequence). The CDR3 has 15 amino acids. CDR3 DNA sequence: TGTGCCAGCAGCTTAGCGGGCCAGGGAGGTCACGAGCAGTACTTC. Its protein is CASSLAGQGGHEQYF.

The DNA for the CDR3 is TGTGCCAGCAGCACCGAGGTTGTGGGCTATGGCTACACCTTC. Translating gives CASSTEVVGYGYTF. The genes are TRBV7-9 and TRBJ1-2, with D unresolved. Looked up from germline, CDR1 is SEHNR and CDR2 is FQNEAQ (reference sequence). This CDR3 has 14 residues. Between the trimmed V and J ends, which lost 5 bases and 4 bases, there was a span of 14 bases.

The rearrangement joins TRBV15 to TRBJ2-6, with a tentative D call TRBD2 (5 bases). The CDR3 length is 16 residues. Germline V lookup: CDR1 LNHNV, CDR2 YYDKDF (reference sequence). With 2 bases removed from V and 0 bases from J, the gap between germline ends came to 8 bases. CDR3 residues: CATSRSRGSGANVLTF. CDR3 nucleotides: TGTGCCACCAGCAGATCCCGGGGCTCTGGGGCCAACGTCCTGACTTTC.

The genes are TRBV5-8 and TRBJ1-5; D not resolved. V lost 7 bases to trimming and J lost 2 bases, with 16 bases between them. Germline V lookup: CDR1 SGHTS, CDR2 YDEGEE. The CDR3 spans 15 residues. The CDR3 DNA reads as TGTGCCAGCTCCTCGGGTTTGGCGGGCAATCAGCCCCAGCATTTT. It encodes CASSSGLAGNQPQHF.

J is TRBJ1-4 and V is TRBV7-2; possibly TRBD1 for D (6 bases). The germline CDR1 and CDR2 sequences are SGHTA and FQGNSA. Between the trimmed V and J ends, which lost 5 bases and 6 bases, there was a span of 16 bases. CDR3 length equals 15 residues. The CDR3 region is CASSKGKDSYEKLFF. The CDR3 DNA reads as TGTGCCAGCAGCAAAGGAAAGGACAGCTATGAAAAACTGTTTTTT.

This clone was observed a handful of times. CDR3 bases: TGTGCCAGCAGCCAAGATGGCGGGGGGGTTAGTGAGCAGTTCTTC. Its protein is CASSQDGGGVSEQFF. The chain uses TRBV4-2 and TRBJ2-1, with 9 bases aligning to TRBD2. Germline CDR1 is LGHNA and CDR2 is YNFKEQ. Unmatched junction bases numbered 6, after V lost 0 bases and J lost 9 bases. The CDR3 has 15 amino acids.

V is TRBV2 and J is TRBJ1-5; D is unresolved. Germline V CDR1 and CDR2: SNHLY, FYNNEI. The CDR3 length is 13 residues. V lost 7 bases to trimming and J lost 0 bases, with 7 bases between them. In DNA, the CDR3 is TGTGCCAGCAAGAGGCTTAGCAATCAGCCCCAGCATTTT. This translates into CASKRLSNQPQHF.

The chain is built from TRBV7-6 and TRBJ1-3; 7 bases map to TRBD1. The germline gives CDR1 SGHVS, CDR2 FNYEAQ. V dropped 5 bases and J dropped 0; count of bases not matched to a gene: 19. The CDR3 is made up of 20 amino acids. CDR3 bases: TGTGCCAGCAGCCCGTATGGGGTGGGCAGGGGGGTCGGCTCTGGAAACACCATATATTTT. It is translated as CASSPYGVGRGVGSGNTIYF. The entire variable domain, with the rest obtained from reference TRBV7-6 and TRBJ1-3, is as follows: GAGVSQSPRYKVTKRGQDVALRCDPISGHVSLYWYRQALGQGPEFLTYFNYEAQQDKSGLPNDRFSAERPEGSISTLTIQRTEQRDSAMYRCASSPYGVGRGVGSGNTIYFGEGSWLTVV.

This clone was found a few times. CDR3 nucleotide sequence: TGTGCCAGTAGTATTGGCGCGGGGAGGGCTGAAGCTTTCTTT. It is translated as CASSIGAGRAEAFF. The chain carries TRBV19 and TRBJ1-1; D not resolved. This CDR3 is built from 14 residues. Trimming shortened V by 3 bases and J by 6 bases, and 14 bases separated the two germline ends. Germline CDR1 LNHDA, CDR2 SQIVND (reference sequence).

This rearrangement joins TRBV11-2 to TRBJ1-1; possibly TRBD1 for D (5 bases). Trimming removed 3 bases from V and 4 bases from J, with 12 bases in between. The CDR3 is 14 amino acids. Germline CDR1 SGHAT, CDR2 FQNNGV. The CDR3 protein is CASSFGGEGTEAFF. The CDR3 nucleotides are TGTGCCAGCAGCTTTGGGGGGGAAGGCACTGAAGCTTTCTTT.

The sample holds one count of this clone. This chain joins TRBV5-4 and TRBJ1-2; 8 nucleotides line up with TRBD1. This CDR3 has 13 amino acids. The V segment lost 1 base and the J segment 5 bases; nucleotides outside the gene matches: 1. From germline, CDR1 is SGHNT and CDR2 YYREEE (reference sequence). The CDR3 nucleotides are TGTGCCAGCAGCTTGCAGGGGGCATATGGCTACACCTTC. It is translated as CASSLQGAYGYTF. Based on the CDR3 plus reference TRBV5-4 and TRBJ1-2, the full variable domain is ETGVTQSPTHLIKTRGQQVTLRCSSQSGHNTVSWYQQALGQGPQFIFQYYREEENGRGNFPPRFSGLQFPNYSSELNVNALELDDSALYLCASSLQGAYGYTFGSGTRLTVV.

This clone was observed a few times. V usage is TRBV19 and J usage is TRBJ1-3, with 7 bases lining up with TRBD1. The J segment lost 8 bases and the V segment lost 5 bases, leaving 12 bases of the junction unmatched. CDR1 LNHDA and CDR2 SQIVND come from the germline V gene (reference sequence). The CDR3 has 15 residues. CDR3 bases: TGTGCCAGTAGTCCCCAGGCCGGGACAGCGGACACCATATATTTT. It specifies CASSPQAGTADTIYF.